This T cell receptor (beta chain) emerged from a study of shared clonotypes between healthy human individuals. Profiling relied on immunoSEQ multiplex PCR, and the TCRdb table lists in-frame clones only, not all of them. The table lists under 2,500,000 clones, approximately 96% of them singletons. The sequencing sample was made of naive CD4+ T cells sorted from blood. The subset was: CD45RA+ positively selected. The sequence was collected from a young man in good health.

The CDR3 reads CASIHSKTTEAFF. CDR3 nucleotides: TGCGCCAGCATCCACAGCAAGACCACTGAAGCTTTCTTT. This rearrangement joins TRBV4-1 to TRBJ1-1; D gene ambiguous. Trimming took 7 bases from V and 4 from J, leaving 13 bases between them. Looked up from germline, CDR1 is MGHRA and CDR2 is YSYEKL. The CDR3 loop spans 13 amino acids.